The 8 T cell receptor beta chains given below trace back to one sample, sequenced in a study of beta chain features in type 1 diabetes. Isolated RNA was reverse transcribed in full, so expressed TCRB transcripts were sequenced. Sequencing used immunoSEQ multiplex PCR; TCRdb keeps in-frame clones, though not all of them. The sample lists about 620,000 clones, around 16% occurring once. The sample taken for sequencing was naive CD4+ T cells from blood. The receptors were gathered from a man in his late teens or twenties in good health.

The rearrangement links TRBV2 to TRBJ2-5; D unresolved. V lost 6 bases to trimming and J lost 5 bases, with 7 bases between them. CDR3 length equals 11 residues. Germline CDR1 is SNHLY and CDR2 is FYNNEI. In nucleotides, the CDR3 is TGTGCCAGCAGAGTTGGGGAGACCCAGTACTTC. The encoded protein is CASRVGETQYF. Supplemented by reference TRBV2 and TRBJ2-5, the full variable domain reads EPEVTQTPSHQVTQMGQEVILRCVPISNHLYFYWYRQILGQKVEFLVSFYNNEISEKSEIFDDQFSVERPDGSNFTLKIRSTKLEDSAMYFCASRVGETQYFGPGTRLLVL.

The genes are TRBV19 and TRBJ1-1; D remains unclear. Deletions cut 3 bases from V and 6 bases from J, with 8 bases between. The CDR3 has 12 amino acids. Germline assignment: CDR1 LNHDA and CDR2 SQIVND (reference sequence). The CDR3: CASSIYGSEAFF. CDR3 in DNA: TGTGCCAGTAGTATCTATGGGTCTGAAGCTTTCTTT.

This clone was detected only a few times. The chain is built from TRBV7-9 and TRBJ1-1; D is possibly TRBD1 (6 bases). The CDR3 covers 11 residues. The V end lost 3 bases, the J end lost 11 bases, and 10 bases lay between the germline ends. The V gene's germline CDR1 is SEHNR and CDR2 FQNEAQ (reference sequence). CDR3 in amino acids: CASSFSQGAFF. As DNA, the CDR3 is TGTGCCAGCAGCTTTTCCCAGGGGGCTTTCTTT.

This clone was picked up a small number of times. The chain is built from TRBV5-1 and TRBJ2-5; D ambiguous. CDR3 length: 13 residues. Germline values: CDR1 SGHRS, CDR2 YFSETQ. Trimming pared 1 base from V and 5 bases from J, leaving 9 bases between. The chain's CDR3 is CASSLPQWETQYF. The CDR3 region has the DNA TGCGCCAGCAGCTTGCCCCAATGGGAGACCCAGTACTTC.

This clone has only a few counts. This chain links TRBV11-1 with TRBJ2-7; 12 bases agree with TRBD1. Germline V CDR1 and CDR2: SGHAT, FQDESV (reference sequence). This CDR3 region has 15 residues. V was pared by 1 base and J by 5 bases, with 3 bases of the junction left unmatched. CDR3 DNA sequence: TGTGCCAGCAGCTTAGGGGACAGGGGGCGGAACGAGCAGTACTTC. Protein product: CASSLGDRGRNEQYF.

The chain carries TRBV6-5 and TRBJ2-2; 7 bases align to TRBD2. The junction had 4 bases not matched to a gene; V was cut back by 6 bases and J by 0 bases. CDR1 is MNHEY and CDR2 is SVGAGI in the germline V gene. The CDR3 contains 15 residues. Here the CDR3 reads CASRRGRANTGELFF. CDR3 bases: TGTGCCAGCAGGCGGGGGAGGGCGAACACCGGGGAGCTGTTTTTT.

The CDR3 protein is CASSQDRGTGNHEQYF. CDR3 nucleotide sequence: TGCGCCAGCAGCCAAGATCGGGGGACAGGGAACCACGAGCAGTACTTC. The gene calls are TRBV4-1 and TRBJ2-7, with 9 bases lining up with TRBD1. CDR1 is MGHRA, CDR2 YSYEKL, per germline. The CDR3 has 16 amino acids. After removal of 0 bases from V and 5 bases from J, the junction contained 8 bases not matched to a gene.

Only a few counts were recorded for this clone. The chain employs TRBV5-4 and TRBJ1-2; D call uncertain. Germline V gene lookup returns CDR1 SGHNT and CDR2 YYREEE (reference sequence). The length of the CDR3 is 12 residues. The V gene lost 0 bases and the J gene lost 1 base, with 1 base spanning the gap. The CDR3 DNA reads TGTGCCAGCAGCTTGGATAACTATGGCTACACCTTC. Its protein product is CASSLDNYGYTF.